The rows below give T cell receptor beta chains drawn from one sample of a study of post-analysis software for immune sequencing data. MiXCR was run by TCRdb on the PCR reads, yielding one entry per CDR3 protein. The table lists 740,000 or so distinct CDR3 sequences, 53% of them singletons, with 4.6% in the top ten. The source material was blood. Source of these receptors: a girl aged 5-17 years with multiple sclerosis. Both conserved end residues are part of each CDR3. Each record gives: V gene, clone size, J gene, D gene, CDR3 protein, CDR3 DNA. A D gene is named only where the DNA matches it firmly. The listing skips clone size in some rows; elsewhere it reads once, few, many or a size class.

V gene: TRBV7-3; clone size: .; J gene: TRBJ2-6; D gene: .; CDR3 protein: CASSPESSGANVLTF; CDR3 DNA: TGTGCCAGCAGCCCGGAGAGCTCTGGGGCCAACGTCCTGACTTTC
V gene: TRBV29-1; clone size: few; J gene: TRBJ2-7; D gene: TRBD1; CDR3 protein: CSVARTGLGEQYF; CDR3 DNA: TGCAGCGTTGCGAGGACAGGGCTTGGCGAGCAGTACTTC
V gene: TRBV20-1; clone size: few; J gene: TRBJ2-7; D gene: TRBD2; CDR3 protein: CSARVGGYEQYF; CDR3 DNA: TGCAGTGCTAGGGTGGGGGGGTACGAGCAGTACTTC
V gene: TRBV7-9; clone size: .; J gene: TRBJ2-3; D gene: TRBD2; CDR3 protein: CASSRSSGRSTDTQYF; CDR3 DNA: TGTGCCAGCAGCCGGTCCAGCGGGAGGAGCACAGATACGCAGTATTTT
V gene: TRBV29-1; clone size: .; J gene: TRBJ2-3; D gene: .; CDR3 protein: CSVESPLQFTDTQYF; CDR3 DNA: TGCAGCGTTGAATCCCCTCTACAGTTCACAGATACGCAGTATTTT
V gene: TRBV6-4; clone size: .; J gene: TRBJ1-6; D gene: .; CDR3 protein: CASQGTGNSPLHF; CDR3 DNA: TGTGCCAGCCAAGGGACGGGAAATTCACCCCTCCACTTT
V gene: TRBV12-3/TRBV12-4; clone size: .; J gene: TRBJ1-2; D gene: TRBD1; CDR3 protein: CASSRTGVNYGYTF; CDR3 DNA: TGTGCCAGCAGTCGGACAGGGGTGAACTATGGCTACACCTTC
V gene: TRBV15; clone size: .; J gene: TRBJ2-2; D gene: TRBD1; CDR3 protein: CATSRMRQGAGELFF; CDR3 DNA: TGTGCCACCAGCAGAATGCGACAGGGCGCCGGGGAGCTGTTTTTT
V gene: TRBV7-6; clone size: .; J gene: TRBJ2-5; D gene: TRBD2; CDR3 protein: CASSLQGTSGYQETQYF; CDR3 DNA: TGTGCCAGCAGCTTACAAGGGACTAGCGGGTACCAAGAGACCCAGTACTTC
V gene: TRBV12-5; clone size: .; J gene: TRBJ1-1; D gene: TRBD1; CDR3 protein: CASGLWSGGDTEAFF; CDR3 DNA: TGTGCTAGTGGTTTGTGGTCAGGGGGGGACACTGAAGCTTTCTTT
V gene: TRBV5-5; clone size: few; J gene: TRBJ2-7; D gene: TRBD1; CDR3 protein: CASSPTGLSSYEQYF; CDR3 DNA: TGTGCCAGCAGCCCGACAGGGCTCTCCTCCTACGAGCAGTACTTC
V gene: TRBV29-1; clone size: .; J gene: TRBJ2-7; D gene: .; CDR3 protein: CSVETGAGRYEQYF; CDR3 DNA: TGCAGCGTTGAAACCGGGGCCGGACGCTACGAGCAGTACTTC
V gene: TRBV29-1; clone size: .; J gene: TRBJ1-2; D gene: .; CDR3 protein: CSVDVHAGVYGYTF; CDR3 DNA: TGCAGCGTTGATGTTCATGCGGGGGTGTATGGCTACACCTTC
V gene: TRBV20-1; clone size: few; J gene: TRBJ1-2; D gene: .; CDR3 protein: CSARDRIRYGYTF; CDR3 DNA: TGCAGTGCTAGAGATCGGATTCGCTATGGCTACACCTTC
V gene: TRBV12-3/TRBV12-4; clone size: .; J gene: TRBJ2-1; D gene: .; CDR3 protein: CASSLKPDIHEQFF; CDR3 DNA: TGTGCCAGCAGTTTAAAGCCAGATATACATGAGCAGTTCTTC
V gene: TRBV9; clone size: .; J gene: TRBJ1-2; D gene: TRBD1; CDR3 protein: CASSRDRNGYTF; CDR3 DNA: TGTGCCAGCAGCCGGGACAGAAATGGCTACACCTTC
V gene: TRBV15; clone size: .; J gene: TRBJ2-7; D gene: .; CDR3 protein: CATSVEGEAQYF; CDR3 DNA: TGTGCCACCAGCGTAGAGGGAGAGGCCCAGTACTTC
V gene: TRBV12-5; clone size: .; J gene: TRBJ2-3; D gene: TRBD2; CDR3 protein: CASGLFLAGLGTDTQYF; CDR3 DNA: TGTGCTAGTGGTTTGTTTCTAGCGGGACTCGGCACAGATACGCAGTATTTT
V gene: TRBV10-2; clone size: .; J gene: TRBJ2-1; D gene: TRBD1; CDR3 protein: CASIGTAAQFF; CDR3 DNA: TGCGCCAGCATCGGGACAGCCGCCCAGTTCTTC
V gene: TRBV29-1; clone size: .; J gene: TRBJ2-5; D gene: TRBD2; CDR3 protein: CSVGASGGRFQETQYF; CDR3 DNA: TGCAGCGTTGGGGCTAGCGGGGGGCGCTTCCAAGAGACCCAGTACTTC
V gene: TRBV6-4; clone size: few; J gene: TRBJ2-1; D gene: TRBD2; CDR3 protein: CASSRNSGTSGSVNEQFF; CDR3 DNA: TGTGCCAGCAGTCGTAACTCCGGGACTAGCGGGAGTGTGAATGAGCAGTTCTTC
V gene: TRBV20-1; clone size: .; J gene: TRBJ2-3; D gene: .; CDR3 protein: CSAAGKLGLDTQYF; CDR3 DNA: TGCAGTGCTGCAGGGAAGTTGGGGTTAGATACGCAGTATTTT
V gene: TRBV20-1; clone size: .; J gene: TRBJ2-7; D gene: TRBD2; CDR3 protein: CSAREVGRVYEQYF; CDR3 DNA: TGCAGTGCTAGAGAGGTCGGGAGGGTTTACGAGCAGTACTTC
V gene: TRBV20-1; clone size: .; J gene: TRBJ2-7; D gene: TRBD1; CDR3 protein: CSASDGTGGYEQYF; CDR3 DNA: TGCAGTGCTAGCGACGGGACAGGGGGCTACGAGCAGTACTTC
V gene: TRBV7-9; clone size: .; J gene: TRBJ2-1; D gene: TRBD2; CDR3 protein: CASSLAKTSGGNNEQFF; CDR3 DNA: TGTGCCAGCAGCTTAGCGAAGACTAGCGGGGGAAACAATGAGCAGTTCTTC
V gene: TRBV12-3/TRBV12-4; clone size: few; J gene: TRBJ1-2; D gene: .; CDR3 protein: CASSLLRDVYGYTF; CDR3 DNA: TGTGCCAGCAGTTTATTGAGGGATGTCTATGGCTACACCTTC
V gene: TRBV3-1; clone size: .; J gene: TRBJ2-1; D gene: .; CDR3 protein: CASRLGGLNEQFF; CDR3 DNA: TGTGCCAGCCGCCTGGGGGGCCTCAATGAGCAGTTCTTC
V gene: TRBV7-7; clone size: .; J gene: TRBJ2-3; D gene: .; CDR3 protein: CASSPRKGTDTQYF; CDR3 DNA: TGTGCTAGCAGCCCTCGGAAGGGGACAGATACGCAGTATTTT
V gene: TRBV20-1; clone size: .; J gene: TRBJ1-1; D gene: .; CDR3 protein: CSAPQNAGGTEAFF; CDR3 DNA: TGCAGTGCCCCGCAAAATGCTGGTGGCACTGAAGCTTTCTTT
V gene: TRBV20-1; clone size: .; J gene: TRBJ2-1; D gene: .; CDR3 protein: CSLGGHNEQFF; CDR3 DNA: TGCAGTCTCGGGGGGCACAATGAGCAGTTCTTC
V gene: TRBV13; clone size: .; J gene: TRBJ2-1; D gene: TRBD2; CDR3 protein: CASSPGGLIVDDEQFF; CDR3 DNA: TGTGCCAGCAGCCCGGGAGGTCTCATAGTCGATGACGAGCAGTTCTTC
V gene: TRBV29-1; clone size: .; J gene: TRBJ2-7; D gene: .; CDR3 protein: CGVVGTPSYEQYF; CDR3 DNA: TGCGGCGTTGTGGGGACACCTTCCTACGAGCAGTACTTC
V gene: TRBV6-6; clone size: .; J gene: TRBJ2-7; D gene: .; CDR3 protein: CASSYLVYEQYF; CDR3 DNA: TGTGCCAGCAGTTACTTGGTCTACGAGCAGTACTTC
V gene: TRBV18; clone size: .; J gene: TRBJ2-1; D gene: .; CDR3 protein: CASSPVPSGYNEQFF; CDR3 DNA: TGTGCCAGCTCACCCGTCCCCTCGGGGTACAATGAGCAGTTCTTC
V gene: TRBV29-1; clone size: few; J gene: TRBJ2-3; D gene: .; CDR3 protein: CSVARIHTDTQYF; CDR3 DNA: TGCAGCGTTGCTCGAATCCACACAGATACGCAGTATTTT
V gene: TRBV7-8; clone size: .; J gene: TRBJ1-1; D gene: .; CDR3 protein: CASRFGVTEAFF; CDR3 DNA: TGTGCCAGCAGGTTTGGTGTGACTGAAGCTTTCTTT
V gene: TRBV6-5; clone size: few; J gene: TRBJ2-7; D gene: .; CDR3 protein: CASSYFFQGRYEQYF; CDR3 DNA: TGTGCCAGCAGTTACTTTTTCCAGGGGAGGTACGAGCAGTACTTC
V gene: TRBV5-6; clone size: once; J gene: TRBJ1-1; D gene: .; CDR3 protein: CASSSGYEAFF; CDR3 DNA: TGTGCCAGCAGCTCGGGCTATGAAGCTTTCTTT
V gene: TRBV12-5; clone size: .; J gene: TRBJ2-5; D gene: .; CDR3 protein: CASGWNRLQETQYF; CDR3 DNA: TGTGCTAGTGGTTGGAACCGGTTGCAAGAGACCCAGTACTTC
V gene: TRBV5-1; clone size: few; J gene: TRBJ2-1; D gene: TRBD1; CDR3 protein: CASSSLGQGDYNEQFF; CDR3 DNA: TGCGCCAGCAGCTCCCTTGGACAGGGGGACTACAATGAGCAGTTCTTC